The rows below give T cell receptor beta chains drawn from one sample of a study of Graves' ophthalmopathy and Graves' hyperthyroidism. TCRdb re-derived calls from the multiplex PCR reads in MiXCR, one entry per CDR3 protein. The sample yields about 500,000 distinct CDR3 sequences, around 15% seen once. Specimen: blood. The source of these receptors is a woman between 25 and 40 years old with Graves' ophthalmopathy. Each CDR3 is given without its conserved first and last residue.

>TRBV28|TRBJ2-5
ASSSKKISNRDQETQY
>TRBV5-8|TRBJ2-2
ASSTGVSVTGELF
>TRBV7-8|TRBJ1-1
ASSLPNPNTEAF
>TRBV7-8|TRBJ2-7
ASSPGQGAFEQY
>TRBV6-5|TRBJ1-2
ASSYGPGWTDIYGYT
>TRBV4-1|TRBJ2-5
ASSQGGNQETQY
>TRBV28|TRBJ2-7
ASSSYSFTYEQY
>TRBV15|TRBJ2-7
ATSRLGYEQY
>TRBV29-1|TRBJ2-5
SVEWLDRLETQY
>TRBV6-2/TRBV6-3|TRBJ1-1
GSTMGMNTEAF
>TRBV12-3/TRBV12-4|TRBJ1-1
ASSPQGSVKNTEAF
>TRBV7-9|TRBJ2-5
ASSGSGGDQETQY
>TRBV6-1|TRBJ2-2
ASSTAGGALRSGELF